The 21 T cell receptor beta chains below all came from one sample that was sequenced in a study of T cells after yellow fever vaccination (dated by TCRdb to between 2017 and 2020). Receptor amplification or capture employed 5' RACE. Sequencing was performed on an Illumina NovaSeq 6000. Starting from the raw public reads, TCRdb applied fastp trimming at Q25, assembled clones with MiXCR and retained in-frame beta chains. One record per CDR3 amino acid sequence lists the most common genes and DNA. In all, the sample holds a few hundred thousand distinct CDR3 sequences, and 3.5% to 4.5% of those were seen once. Of the sample, just under 20% is held by the ten largest clones. The intended sense of this specimen's treatment or condition label: live attenuated yellow fever vaccine strain. The sample in question was PBMCs, obtained 15 days after the yellow fever booster vaccination. The receptor set was obtained from a young man who received the YFV17D yellow fever vaccine.

This clonotype was observed at least ten times. The chain uses TRBV9 and TRBJ2-3; the D is unclear. This CDR3 contains 15 residues. Per the germline V gene, CDR1 is SGDLS and CDR2 is YYNGEE. V was clipped by 0 bases and J by 2 bases, with 10 bases between them. The CDR3 loop reads CASSVDGLNTDTQYF. The CDR3 region has the DNA TGTGCCAGCAGCGTAGACGGGCTAAACACAGATACGCAGTATTTT.

This clonotype was counted between two and nine times. This chain links TRBV30 with TRBJ2-4; D perhaps matches TRBD1 (6 bases). V lost 4 bases, J lost 7 bases, and 11 bases lay in between. The CDR3 contains 12 residues. Germline V gene sequence: CDR1 GTSNPN, CDR2 SVGIG (reference sequence). The CDR3 bases are TGTGCCTGGACTACAGGGAATAACATTCAGTACTTC. As protein: CAWTTGNNIQYF.

This clonotype was counted ten times or more. The chain is built from TRBV7-2 and TRBJ1-2; unclear D gene. Trimming pared 4 bases from V and 2 bases from J, leaving 8 bases between. Germline CDR1 and CDR2: SGHTA and FQGNSA. The CDR3 spans 13 residues. The DNA of the CDR3 is TGTGCCAGCAGCTCCGACGCGAACTATGGCTACACCTTC. Translated, it gives CASSSDANYGYTF.

This clonotype was seen at least ten times. J is TRBJ2-7 and V is TRBV6-6; 9 positions match TRBD1. Germline lookup yields CDR1 MNHNY and CDR2 SVGAGI (reference sequence). Trimming at V came to 6 bases and at J to 1 base, leaving 10 bases not matched to a gene. The CDR3 has 16 amino acids. The DNA for the CDR3 is TGTGCCAGCAGCGGACCCGGGACAGGGAGGTCCTACGAGCAGTACGTC. Protein sequence: CASSGPGTGRSYEQYV.

V usage is TRBV18 and J usage is TRBJ2-3, with D possibly TRBD1 on 6 matching bases. The length of the CDR3 is 16 residues. The germline V gene encodes CDR1 KGHSH and CDR2 LQKENI. V lost 0 bases and J lost 1, with 11 bases in between. CDR3 amino acids: CASSPPRGSGTDTQYF. CDR3 nucleotide sequence: TGTGCCAGCTCACCACCGAGGGGGTCCGGCACAGATACGCAGTATTTT.

This clonotype showed up just a few times. This chain connects TRBV5-1 to TRBJ2-1; 8 bases are a match to TRBD2. This CDR3 has 16 amino acids. Germline-derived CDR1 and CDR2 are SGHRS and YFSETQ. J gave up 6 bases and V 4 bases, and 12 bases lay outside the gene matches. CDR3 nucleotide sequence: TGCGCCAGCAGCCAAAACCTAGCGGGCACCGGCAATGAGCAGTTCTTC. This sequence encodes CASSQNLAGTGNEQFF.

This clonotype came up many times. The chain carries TRBV7-9 and TRBJ2-3; D ambiguous. V lost 3 bases to trimming and J lost 2 bases, with 6 bases between them. The length of the CDR3 is 13 residues. From germline, CDR1 is SEHNR and CDR2 FQNEAQ (reference sequence). As DNA, the CDR3 is TGTGCCAGCAGCTTGGCTCTCACAGATACGCAGTATTTT. Its protein product is CASSLALTDTQYF.

As concerns this clonotype: A junction end diverges from the germline sequence, so it may reflect a read error. V usage is TRBV2 and J usage is TRBJ2-5; D perhaps matches TRBD1 (5 bases). The CDR3 contains 12 residues. The germline V gene encodes CDR1 SNHLY and CDR2 FYNNEI. The chain's CDR3 is CANSAGSETQYF. CDR3 nucleotides: TGTGCCAACAGTGCAGGGTCCGAGACCCAGTACTTC. Full variable domain (remainder filled in from reference TRBV2 and TRBJ2-5): EPEVTQTPSHQVTQMGQEVILRCVPISNHLYFYWYRQILGQKVEFLVSFYNNEISEKSEIFDDQFSVERPDGSNFTLKIRSTKLEDSAMYFCANSAGSETQYFGPGTRLLVL.

There are many counts of this clonotype. This chain links TRBV7-8 with TRBJ1-2; D remains unclear. V gave up 5 bases and J gave up 5 bases, with 15 bases separating them. Germline-derived CDR1 and CDR2 are SGHVS and FQNEAQ. This CDR3 has 14 amino acids. In DNA form, the CDR3 reads TGTGCCAGCAGCCCAACCCAGGACCCTTATGGCTACACCTTC. The encoded protein is CASSPTQDPYGYTF.

This clonotype was detected ten times or more. The genes are TRBV7-9 and TRBJ2-5, with a tentative D call TRBD2 (6 bases). CDR3 size: 13 residues. Between the trimmed V and J ends, which lost 7 bases and 1 base, there was a span of 10 bases. Germline assignment: CDR1 SEHNR and CDR2 FQNEAQ (reference sequence). The CDR3 protein is CASTRGFQETQYF. In nucleotides, the CDR3 is TGTGCCAGCACCCGGGGGTTCCAAGAGACCCAGTACTTC.

This clonotype was seen ten or more times. V and J are TRBV5-5 and TRBJ2-6, with 7 positions matching TRBD1. Losses at the gene ends were 5 bases for V and 7 bases for J; bases not matched to a gene: 9. This CDR3 region has 15 residues. CDR1 and CDR2 from the germline V gene are SGHKS and YYEKEE (reference sequence). The CDR3 protein is CASSLRQGQANVLTF. The CDR3 DNA sequence: TGTGCCAGCAGTTTAAGACAGGGACAAGCCAACGTCCTGACTTTC. The full variable domain, its missing parts supplied by reference TRBV5-5 and TRBJ2-6, is DAGVTQSPTHLIKTRGQQVTLRCSPISGHKSVSWYQQVLGQGPQFIFQYYEKEERGRGNFPDRFSARQFPNYSSELNVNALLLGDSALYLCASSLRQGQANVLTFGAGSRLTVL.

This clonotype was counted between two and nine times. This chain links TRBV4-1 with TRBJ1-2; the D gene is possibly TRBD1 (5 bases). The V end lost 3 bases, the J end lost 4 bases, and 15 bases lay between the germline ends. The CDR3 loop spans 15 amino acids. Per the germline V gene, CDR1 is MGHRA and CDR2 is YSYEKL. Written as DNA, the CDR3 is TGCGCCAGCAGCCACCCCCCCAGGGACCTCTATGGCTACACCTTC. As protein: CASSHPPRDLYGYTF.

This clonotype was observed at least ten times. The chain uses TRBV12-3 or TRBV12-4 and TRBJ2-1; D is undetermined. The CDR3 runs to 12 residues. Trimming took off 3 bases at V and 5 bases at J, with 5 bases between the two ends. The DNA for the CDR3 is TGTGCCAGCAGTTTGACTCACAATGAGCAGTTCTTC. This gives the protein CASSLTHNEQFF.

At least ten counts were recorded for this clonotype. The chain couples TRBV15 to TRBJ1-6; TRBD1 might be the D (5 bases). The CDR3 is 16 amino acids. The V gene lost 3 bases and the J gene lost 3 bases, with 12 bases spanning the gap. Germline-derived CDR1 and CDR2 are LNHNV and YYDKDF (reference sequence). CDR3 sequence: CATSRRGGFYNSPLHF. The CDR3 DNA reads as TGTGCCACCAGCAGGAGGGGCGGCTTCTATAATTCACCCCTCCACTTT.

This clonotype was seen repeatedly, ten times or more. The V call is TRBV7-2, the J call TRBJ2-7; D tentatively fits TRBD1 or TRBD2 (6 bases each). From germline, CDR1 is SGHTA and CDR2 FQGNSA. There are 15 residues in the CDR3. V lost 1 base to trimming and J lost 5 bases, with 15 bases between them. The CDR3: CASSLVGGLFDEQYF. As DNA, the CDR3 is TGTGCCAGCAGCTTAGTTGGGGGGCTATTCGACGAGCAGTACTTC.

J is TRBJ2-7 and V is TRBV20-1, with D unclear. Trimming shortened V by 3 bases and J by 0 bases, and 18 bases separated the two germline ends. The V gene's germline CDR1 is DFQATT and CDR2 SNEGSKA (reference sequence). This CDR3 has 16 amino acids. The CDR3 spells CSASSSSFRSSYEQYF. In DNA, the CDR3 is TGCAGTGCTAGCAGTTCCTCGTTCAGGAGCTCCTACGAGCAGTACTTC.

This chain links TRBV4-1 with TRBJ2-2; no firm D call. V was pared by 0 bases and J by 3 bases, with 14 bases between. Germline CDR1 and CDR2: MGHRA and YSYEKL. The CDR3 runs 17 residues. CDR3 bases: TGCGCCAGCAGCCAAGATAAACGGGCCGAGGACACCGGGGAGCTGTTTTTT. It codes for CASSQDKRAEDTGELFF.

This chain joins TRBV6-2 or TRBV6-3 and TRBJ2-7, with a possible D match to TRBD1 (6 bases). Germline V CDR1 and CDR2: MNHEY, SVGEGT. The V gene lost 3 bases and the J gene lost 4 bases, with 13 bases spanning the gap. This CDR3 spans 14 amino acids. CDR3 nucleotides: TGTGCCAGCAGTTATTTTCAGGGGAATTACGAGCAGTACTTC. Protein sequence: CASSYFQGNYEQYF.

This clonotype appeared a few times. The V gene is TRBV4-1, the J gene TRBJ1-5, with D uncertain. The length of the CDR3 is 14 residues. The germline CDR1 and CDR2 sequences are MGHRA and YSYEKL. Trimming pared 0 bases from V and 5 bases from J, leaving 8 bases between. Here the CDR3 DNA reads TGCGCCAGCAGCCAAGATCCCAAGGATCAGCCCCAGCATTTT. It is translated as CASSQDPKDQPQHF.

This clonotype was found a few times. The chain recombines TRBV7-2 with TRBJ2-2; D not resolved. The CDR3 contains 16 residues. Trimming cost V 5 bases and J 5 bases, with 18 bases left between them. Per the germline V gene, CDR1 is SGHTA and CDR2 is FQGNSA. CDR3 protein: CASSLPSSVITGELFF. DNA of the CDR3: TGTGCCAGCAGCCTACCTTCGAGCGTGATTACCGGGGAGCTGTTTTTT.

This sequence joins TRBV11-2 and TRBJ2-2; 10 bases align to TRBD2. Trimming took 0 bases from V and 4 from J; bases not matched to a gene: 5. The CDR3 has 17 amino acids. The germline gives CDR1 SGHAT, CDR2 FQNNGV. DNA for the CDR3: TGTGCCAGCAGCTTAGAAGCGGGGGGGCCGGGCACCGGGGAGCTGTTTTTT. It codes for CASSLEAGGPGTGELFF.